Below, 22 T cell receptor beta chains from the same sample are listed, as sequenced in a study of T cell responses to AZD1222 COVID-19 vaccine. This table comes from immunoSEQ multiplex PCR, and its TCRdb copy is limited to in-frame clones, with some not included. The sample carries fewer than 250,000 clones, about 92% recorded once. The specimen comprised peripheral blood, sampled on day 0 of MenACWY control vaccination. These receptors were obtained from an adult in good health.

The chain links TRBV9 to TRBJ2-6; D remains ambiguous. The length of the CDR3 is 14 residues. V was cut by 1 base and J by 0 bases, with 2 bases left in between. CDR1 and CDR2 from the germline V gene are SGDLS and YYNGEE. In nucleotides, the CDR3 is TGTGCCAGCAGCGTACGCTCTGGGGCCAACGTCCTGACTTTC. This encodes CASSVRSGANVLTF.

The chain combines TRBV5-1 with TRBJ1-4; weak D call: TRBD1 (5 bases). The CDR3 runs to 14 residues. Germline CDR1 SGHRS, CDR2 YFSETQ. V was trimmed by 8 bases and J by 0 bases, leaving 11 bases between them. The chain's CDR3 is CASRQTATNEKLFF. In DNA, the CDR3 is TGCGCCAGTAGACAGACAGCAACTAATGAAAAACTGTTTTTT. The variable domain in full, with the rest retrieved from reference TRBV5-1 and TRBJ1-4, is KAGVTQTPRYLIKTRGQQVTLSCSPISGHRSVSWYQQTPGQGLQFLFEYFSETQRNKGNFPGRFSGRQFSNSRSEMNVSTLELGDSALYLCASRQTATNEKLFFGSGTQLSVL.

This sequence joins TRBV5-4 and TRBJ2-1; D not resolved. Germline lookup yields CDR1 SGHNT and CDR2 YYREEE (reference sequence). Trimming stripped 2 bases from V and 7 bases from J, with 16 bases between. CDR3 length equals 15 residues. CDR3 DNA sequence: TGTGCCAGCAGCTTATGGGCTAACCGAGGAAATGAGCAGTTCTTC. Protein: CASSLWANRGNEQFF.

The V call is TRBV5-4, the J call TRBJ2-1, with TRBD2 identical over 10 bases. Germline V CDR1 and CDR2: SGHNT, YYREEE (reference sequence). The CDR3 consists of 13 residues. With V trimmed by 4 bases and J by 7 bases, 2 bases remained unmatched. The CDR3 region is CASSSGGENEQFF. The CDR3 coding sequence is TGTGCCAGCAGCAGCGGGGGGGAAAATGAGCAGTTCTTC.

The J gene is TRBJ2-1, the V gene TRBV5-4, with a weak D call TRBD1 (6 bases). In germline, CDR1 is SGHNT, CDR2 YYREEE (reference sequence). CDR3 length: 15 residues. Trimming removed 3 bases at V and 5 bases at J, with 15 bases between. CDR3 residues: CASSSTSDRNNEQFF. CDR3 in DNA: TGTGCCAGCAGCTCTACCTCCGACAGGAACAATGAGCAGTTCTTC.

This chain uses TRBV5-1 with TRBJ2-7; TRBD1 is a possible D gene (6 bases). V was shortened by 5 bases and J by 7 bases, with 10 bases between the two germline ends. CDR1 SGHRS and CDR2 YFSETQ come from the germline V gene. The CDR3 runs to 11 residues. In DNA, the CDR3 is TGCGCCAGCAGGTTACAGGGAGAGCAGTACTTC. This codes for CASRLQGEQYF.

The gene calls are TRBV18 and TRBJ2-1, with TRBD1 identical over 9 bases. Germline CDR1 is KGHSH and CDR2 is LQKENI. The J segment lost 4 bases and the V segment lost 0 bases, leaving 1 base of the junction unmatched. The CDR3 has 15 residues. The CDR3, as DNA: TGTGCCAGCTCACCACCTGGGACAGGGTACAATGAGCAGTTCTTC. Amino acid sequence: CASSPPGTGYNEQFF.

This clone is a singleton in its sample. The CDR3 region has the DNA TGTGCCAGCAGCGTCCTGGACGGTACCAGCTACGAGCAGTACTTC. It is translated as CASSVLDGTSYEQYF. The chain couples TRBV9 to TRBJ2-7, with D unclear. Trimming left V 2 bases short and J 3 bases short, with 15 bases between. The germline V gene encodes CDR1 SGDLS and CDR2 YYNGEE. The CDR3 covers 15 residues. The whole variable domain, remainder taken from reference TRBV9 and TRBJ2-7, is DSGVTQTPKHLITATGQRVTLRCSPRSGDLSVYWYQQSLDQGLQFLIQYYNGEERAKGNILERFSAQQFPDLHSELNLSSLELGDSALYFCASSVLDGTSYEQYFGPGTRLTVT.

The chain has TRBV3-1 (or the pseudogene TRBV3-2) and TRBJ1-2; D may be TRBD1 (6 bases). The CDR3 covers 15 residues. V lost 4 bases and J 3 bases, leaving 15 bases between the germline ends. From germline, CDR1 is LGHDT and CDR2 YNNKEL (reference sequence). In nucleotides, the CDR3 is TGTGCCAGCAGCCGGATAAACAGGGTAGACTATGGCTACACCTTC. It specifies CASSRINRVDYGYTF.

This clone turned up a few times. This rearrangement joins TRBV21-1 to TRBJ2-7; the DNA was not used to check the table's D call, TRBD2. TRBV21-1 is a known pseudogene. CDR3 length: 16 amino acids. CDR3 sequence: CASSKVLAGGPYEQYF. The DNA of the CDR3 is TGTGCCAGCAGCAAGGTACTAGCGGGGGGGCCGTACGAGCAGTACTTC.

This sequence joins TRBV7-9 and TRBJ1-1; TRBD1 matches 7 bases. The CDR3 length is 18 residues. The junction had 15 bases not matched to a gene; V was cut back by 4 bases and J by 1 base. Per germline, CDR1 SEHNR and CDR2 FQNEAQ (reference sequence). CDR3 loop: CASSSTPRDRGRNTEAFF. In nucleotides, the CDR3 is TGTGCCAGCAGCTCCACCCCTCGGGACAGAGGGAGGAACACTGAAGCTTTCTTT.

This chain connects TRBV2 to TRBJ2-5; D unclear. The CDR3 has 13 amino acids. The germline V and J ends were trimmed by 2 bases and 4 bases, with 8 bases remaining between them. The germline gives CDR1 SNHLY, CDR2 FYNNEI. This CDR3 is CASSELARETQYF. CDR3 DNA sequence: TGTGCCAGCAGTGAATTGGCGCGAGAGACCCAGTACTTC. Filled out from reference TRBV2 and TRBJ2-5, the complete variable domain reads EPEVTQTPSHQVTQMGQEVILRCVPISNHLYFYWYRQILGQKVEFLVSFYNNEISEKSEIFDDQFSVERPDGSNFTLKIRSTKLEDSAMYFCASSELARETQYFGPGTRLLVL.

The J gene is TRBJ1-2, the V gene TRBV28; D is unresolved. CDR1 is MDHEN and CDR2 is SYDVKM in the germline V gene. V was trimmed by 3 bases and J by 1 base, leaving 9 bases between them. This CDR3 spans 14 amino acids. The CDR3 region has the DNA TGTGCCAGCAGTTTTAGCCTCTTTAACTATGGCTACACCTTC. Residues: CASSFSLFNYGYTF.

The chain is built from TRBV12-3 or TRBV12-4 and TRBJ1-1, with a possible D match to TRBD1 (5 bases). V lost 4 bases, J lost 5 bases, and 8 bases lay in between. The CDR3 is made up of 12 amino acids. This chain's CDR3 is CASSSRQTEAFF. CDR3 nucleotides: TGTGCCAGCAGTTCAAGACAGACTGAAGCTTTCTTT.

The chain links TRBV12-3 or TRBV12-4 to TRBJ1-2; D gene ambiguous. Between the trimmed V and J ends, which lost 1 base and 4 bases, there was a span of 7 bases. There are 13 residues in the CDR3. The CDR3 protein is CASSLGSGYGYTF. The CDR3 region has the DNA TGTGCCAGCAGTTTAGGATCGGGCTATGGCTACACCTTC.

This clone was counted only a few times. V is TRBV3-1 (or the pseudogene TRBV3-2) and J is TRBJ1-6, with a tentative D call TRBD1 (6 bases). The CDR3 runs 16 residues. V lost 4 bases and J 0 bases, leaving 10 bases between the germline ends. CDR1 is LGHDT and CDR2 is YNNKEL in the germline V gene (reference sequence). CDR3 loop: CASSRTVSSYNSPLHF. The CDR3 nucleotides are TGTGCCAGCAGCCGGACAGTTAGCTCCTATAATTCACCCCTCCACTTT.

V and J are TRBV18 and TRBJ1-2; TRBD1 matches at 7 bases. Per germline, CDR1 KGHSH and CDR2 LQKENI. Unmatched junction bases numbered 2, after V lost 3 bases and J lost 1 base. The CDR3 extends over 14 amino acids. CDR3 coding DNA: TGTGCCAGCTCACCCCGGGACAGTAACTATGGCTACACCTTC. Amino acid sequence: CASSPRDSNYGYTF.

In this sample, this clone turned up once. This chain joins TRBV4-1 and TRBJ2-5; 12 bases fit TRBD2. Germline V CDR1 and CDR2: MGHRA, YSYEKL. V lost 0 bases to trimming and J lost 2 bases; unmatched junction nucleotides: 7. The CDR3 consists of 18 residues. The CDR3 DNA follows: TGCGCCAGCAGCCAAGATCGGGGGACTAGCGGGCGTCAAGAGACCCAGTACTTC. It encodes CASSQDRGTSGRQETQYF.

This rearrangement joins TRBV6-5 to TRBJ1-2; D gene uncertain. Trimming shortened V by 8 bases and J by 0 bases, and 10 bases separated the two germline ends. Germline CDR1 reads MNHEY; CDR2 reads SVGAGI. This CDR3 comprises 13 residues. The CDR3 bases are TGTGCCAGCCGGAGGGAGGCTAACTATGGCTACACCTTC. Encoded protein: CASRREANYGYTF.

The CDR3 DNA reads as TGTGCCAGCAGCATTGAGACTTGGGGGACCGGGGAGCTGTTTTTT. Its protein is CASSIETWGTGELFF. V usage is TRBV7-2 and J usage is TRBJ2-2; TRBD1 or TRBD2 may be the D gene (5 bases each). Germline lookup yields CDR1 SGHTA and CDR2 FQGNSA. With 5 bases removed from V and 5 bases from J, the gap between germline ends came to 15 bases. This CDR3 spans 15 amino acids.

The chain recombines TRBV6-2 or TRBV6-3 with TRBJ1-1, with a tentative D call TRBD1 (6 bases). The CDR3 consists of 16 residues. The germline V gene has CDR1 MNHEY and CDR2 SVGEGT. The V end was cut by 0 bases, the J end by 1 base, with 12 bases between. The CDR3 sequence: CASSYSAGAPNTEAFF. DNA for the CDR3: TGTGCCAGCAGTTACTCGGCAGGGGCCCCGAACACTGAAGCTTTCTTT.

The chain couples TRBV5-1 to TRBJ1-5; D is undetermined. V was shortened by 4 bases and J by 5 bases, with 7 bases between the two germline ends. The CDR3 sequence is 12 residues long. Germline assignment: CDR1 SGHRS and CDR2 YFSETQ. The CDR3 spells CASSVADQPQHF. Written as DNA, the CDR3 is TGCGCCAGCAGCGTAGCCGATCAGCCCCAGCATTTT.